A selection of T cell receptor beta chains follows, all from one sample in a study of control samples from healthy donors and cancer patients. Repertoires were generated with immunoSEQ multiplex PCR, while TCRdb's copy carries only in-frame clones and drops some. Here the sample spans about 99,000 clones, more than 85% being singletons. The sequenced material came from PBMCs. Receptors were obtained from a man in his sixties with lung cancer. The conserved cysteine and the conserved F or W are not part of the CDR3 here. The order of the fields is CDR3 protein, clone size, V gene, J gene, CDR3 length. Size is stated for part of the rows, as once, few or many counts, or as a class when the clone is expanded.

CDR3: ASNPNYEQY
size: .
V: TRBV2
J: TRBJ2-7
length: 9

CDR3: ASSLRTDNSPLH
size: .
V: TRBV18
J: TRBJ1-6
length: 12

CDR3: ASSFGAENLYGYT
size: few
V: TRBV27
J: TRBJ1-2
length: 13

CDR3: ASSPDFRPNTEAF
size: .
V: TRBV11-2
J: TRBJ1-1
length: 13

CDR3: ASSFGTDGSPLH
size: .
V: TRBV5-6
J: TRBJ1-6
length: 12

CDR3: ASAPGYSNQPQH
size: .
V: TRBV12-5
J: TRBJ1-5
length: 12

CDR3: ASSYFIHRGQGTQY
size: .
V: TRBV6-5
J: TRBJ2-5
length: 14

CDR3: ASSMAGTGYNSPLH
size: .
V: TRBV19
J: TRBJ1-6
length: 14

CDR3: ASSQHGQGNTIY
size: .
V: TRBV3-1/TRBV3-2
J: TRBJ1-3
length: 12

CDR3: ASSTLDRADNSPLH
size: .
V: TRBV6-6
J: TRBJ1-6
length: 14

CDR3: ASRTNTHNEQF
size: .
V: TRBV19
J: TRBJ2-1
length: 11

CDR3: AGGYNEQF
size: .
V: TRBV28
J: TRBJ2-1
length: 8

CDR3: ASSRQALSDSGANVLT
size: .
V: TRBV27
J: TRBJ2-6
length: 16

CDR3: ASSDRGFGLNQPQH
size: .
V: TRBV6-1
J: TRBJ1-5
length: 14

CDR3: ATSRGGGQMNTEAF
size: .
V: TRBV15
J: TRBJ1-1
length: 14

CDR3: ASSTGQGFNEAF
size: .
V: TRBV7-3
J: TRBJ1-1
length: 12

CDR3: ASSVAVASSYNEQF
size: .
V: TRBV9
J: TRBJ2-1
length: 14